The 25 T cell receptor beta chains below were found in one sample sequenced in a study of cytomegalovirus exposure and HLA in healthy donors. Primers included in the PCR were 60 Vbeta and 13 Jbeta primers. TCRdb keeps only in-frame clones here, not all; method: immunoSEQ multiplex PCR. This table holds 200,000 to 300,000 clones, 78% found once. The specimen sequenced was PBMCs. The source is a boy aged 5-17 years in good health and CMV-seronegative.

The V call is TRBV11-2, the J call TRBJ2-2; no definite D call. The CDR3 is 19 residues long. Germline values: CDR1 SGHAT, CDR2 FQNNGV. Trimming took off 0 bases at V and 2 bases at J, with 19 bases between the two ends. The CDR3 protein is CASSLDLIGPTSNTGELFF. CDR3 nucleotides: TGTGCCAGCAGCTTAGATCTTATTGGGCCAACCAGTAACACCGGGGAGCTGTTTTTT.

This chain connects TRBV4-1 to TRBJ2-7; 11 bases match TRBD2. The V gene end was trimmed by 1 base and the J gene end by 4 bases; junction bases not matched to a gene: 3. Germline V CDR1 and CDR2: MGHRA, YSYEKL. The CDR3 totals 15 residues. DNA of the CDR3: TGCGCCAGCAGCCAAGGACTAGCGGGAAAGTACGAGCAGTACTTC. Amino acid sequence: CASSQGLAGKYEQYF.

In this sample, this clone turned up a few times. CDR3 amino acids: CARRTGTENTEAFF. The CDR3 region has the DNA TGTGCCAGACGGACCGGGACAGAAAACACTGAAGCTTTCTTT. This chain links TRBV2 with TRBJ1-1, with 7 nucleotides matching TRBD1. Looked up from germline, CDR1 is SNHLY and CDR2 is FYNNEI. The CDR3 is made up of 14 amino acids. Trimming took 9 bases from V and 2 from J; bases not matched to a gene: 9.

The chain couples TRBV19 to TRBJ2-1, with 9 bases aligning to TRBD2. Trimming took 8 bases from V and 2 from J; bases not matched to a gene: 4. The V gene's germline CDR1 is LNHDA and CDR2 SQIVND (reference sequence). This CDR3 contains 14 residues. Here the CDR3 DNA reads TGTGCCAGTGGACAGCGGGGGGCCTACAATGAGCAGTTCTTC. Amino acid sequence: CASGQRGAYNEQFF.

The J gene is TRBJ2-5, the V gene TRBV6-6, with D perhaps TRBD2 (5 bases). This CDR3 spans 15 amino acids. V was cut by 1 base and J by 5 bases, with 14 bases left in between. Germline V gene sequence: CDR1 MNHNY, CDR2 SVGAGI (reference sequence). CDR3 region: CASSYYPGRGETQYF. Here the CDR3 DNA reads TGTGCCAGCAGTTACTACCCGGGCCGCGGGGAGACCCAGTACTTC.

This rearrangement joins TRBV7-2 to TRBJ1-6; 9 nucleotides agree with TRBD1. The junction had 7 bases not matched to a gene; V was cut back by 3 bases and J by 7 bases. Germline V gene data show CDR1 as SGHTA and CDR2 as FQGNSA. The CDR3 extends over 16 amino acids. CDR3 coding DNA: TGTGCCAGCAGCTTTGTAGGGACAGGGAGCAATTCACCCCTCCACTTT. As protein: CASSFVGTGSNSPLHF.

This clone was counted between two and nine times. The chain links TRBV9 to TRBJ1-1, with D possibly being TRBD1 (6 bases). Germline CDR1 and CDR2: SGDLS and YYNGEE. V was pared by 3 bases and J by 3 bases, with 12 bases between. The CDR3 extends over 14 amino acids. The CDR3 here is CASSATDSHTEAFF. In DNA form, the CDR3 reads TGTGCCAGCAGCGCGACGGACAGCCACACTGAAGCTTTCTTT.

This clone occurred once. The chain links TRBV5-1 to TRBJ2-5; possible D gene TRBD2, 5 bases. V was trimmed by 0 bases and J by 5 bases, leaving 11 bases between them. This CDR3 is 14 amino acids long. Looked up from germline, CDR1 is SGHRS and CDR2 is YFSETQ. CDR3 protein: CASSLVTRGETQYF. CDR3 nucleotides: TGCGCCAGCAGCTTGGTTACCAGAGGGGAGACCCAGTACTTC.

This chain uses TRBV27 with TRBJ2-1; 7 positions match TRBD1. The CDR3 loop spans 14 amino acids. The germline gives CDR1 MNHEY, CDR2 SMNVEV (reference sequence). Losses at the gene ends were 6 bases for V and 4 bases for J; bases not matched to a gene: 6. CDR3 sequence (DNA): TGTGCCAGCAGAATGACAGGGATATACAATGAGCAGTTCTTC. Protein product: CASRMTGIYNEQFF.

The chain recombines TRBV7-8 with TRBJ1-2, with 7 bases identical to TRBD1. CDR3 length: 16 amino acids. With 4 bases clipped from V and 4 bases from J, the junction kept 12 bases outside the gene matches. Germline V gene lookup returns CDR1 SGHVS and CDR2 FQNEAQ. CDR3: CASSSRTGVRRYGYTF. DNA for the CDR3: TGTGCCAGCAGCTCCCGAACAGGGGTAAGGCGCTATGGCTACACCTTC.

The chain carries TRBV14 and TRBJ1-1; a weak D match, TRBD1 (5 bases). This CDR3 has 18 amino acids. Germline lookup yields CDR1 SGHDN and CDR2 FVKESK. V was clipped by 6 bases and J by 0 bases, with 23 bases between them. CDR3: CASSREYLFRALNTEAFF. CDR3 in DNA: TGTGCCAGCAGTCGAGAGTATTTATTCAGGGCTTTGAACACTGAAGCTTTCTTT.

The CDR3 DNA reads as TGTGCCAGTAGTATCCCCGGGACTGGAGTGGGCGAGCAGTACTTC. It is translated as CASSIPGTGVGEQYF. The chain uses TRBV19 and TRBJ2-7; weak D call: TRBD2 (6 bases). CDR1 and CDR2 from the germline V gene are LNHDA and SQIVND (reference sequence). The V gene lost 3 bases and the J gene lost 6 bases, with 18 bases spanning the gap. The CDR3 is 15 amino acids.

The chain joins TRBV9 to TRBJ1-5, with 8 bases that match TRBD1. The junction had 4 bases not matched to a gene; V was cut back by 0 bases and J by 2 bases. The length of the CDR3 is 16 residues. Per the germline V gene, CDR1 is SGDLS and CDR2 is YYNGEE. The CDR3 DNA follows: TGTGCCAGCAGCGTAGGGACAGGGCCAGGCAATCAGCCCCAGCATTTT. The encoded protein is CASSVGTGPGNQPQHF.

This chain connects TRBV2 to TRBJ2-5; D is possibly TRBD2 (5 bases). V was pared by 4 bases and J by 5 bases, with 17 bases between. The CDR3 covers 15 residues. CDR1 and CDR2 from the germline V gene are SNHLY and FYNNEI. This CDR3 reads CASSVRRVGEETQYF. CDR3 DNA sequence: TGTGCCAGCAGTGTAAGGCGGGTCGGGGAGGAGACCCAGTACTTC.

The CDR3 spells CASSFREPLQTEAFF. Here the CDR3 DNA reads TGCGCCAGCAGCTTCCGGGAGCCCCTCCAGACTGAAGCTTTCTTT. The chain recombines TRBV5-1 with TRBJ1-1; D ambiguous. V lost 2 bases to trimming and J lost 5 bases, with 16 bases between them. CDR1 SGHRS and CDR2 YFSETQ come from the germline V gene. This CDR3 region has 15 residues.

This chain joins TRBV13 and TRBJ1-5; a possible D gene is TRBD1 (6 bases). The CDR3 is made up of 14 amino acids. V lost 5 bases and J lost 7, with 15 bases in between. Germline CDR1 PRHDT, CDR2 FYEKMQ (reference sequence). The CDR3 protein is CASSPGVGRQPQHF. CDR3 DNA sequence: TGTGCCAGCAGCCCAGGGGTGGGCAGACAGCCCCAGCATTTT.

On this clone itself: The same CDR3 also results from other DNA sequences found in this sample. This chain joins TRBV9 and TRBJ1-2; D is perhaps TRBD1 (6 bases). V dropped 0 bases and J dropped 8 bases, with 11 bases sitting between them. Germline-derived CDR1 and CDR2 are SGDLS and YYNGEE. The CDR3 contains 13 residues. The CDR3 bases are TGTGCCAGCAGCGTAGGCGGCAGGGGAGGCTACACCTTC. Amino acid sequence: CASSVGGRGGYTF.

V usage is TRBV10-2 and J usage is TRBJ2-5; 9 positions agree with TRBD1. The J call may be mistaken, given a closer DNA end match to TRBJ2-7. Germline CDR1 reads WSHSY; CDR2 reads SAAADI. This CDR3 is 15 amino acids long. As DNA, the CDR3 is TGCGCCAGCAGTGATGGGACAGGGACAGTCGACGAGCAGTACTTC. This gives the protein CASSDGTGTVDEQYF.

The J gene is TRBJ1-1, the V gene TRBV29-1, with D possibly being TRBD1 (5 bases). The CDR3 has 13 amino acids. Trimming stripped 7 bases from V and 0 bases from J, with 12 bases between. Per the germline V gene, CDR1 is SQVTM and CDR2 is ANQGSEA. The CDR3 coding sequence is TGCAGCGCGGTCAGGGCCCTGAACACTGAAGCTTTCTTT. It is translated as CSAVRALNTEAFF.

The rearrangement joins TRBV11-3 to TRBJ2-7, with no clear D. V shed 3 bases and J shed 3 bases, with 15 bases lying between them. The CDR3 is 15 residues long. CDR1 is SGHNT, CDR2 YENEEA, per germline. Here the CDR3 DNA reads TGTGCCAGCAGCTTTAGCCTAGACGGTTACTACGAGCAGTACTTC. It translates to CASSFSLDGYYEQYF.

This clone was detected only once. The chain recombines TRBV11-3 with TRBJ2-7, with TRBD2 matching over 7 bases. Germline V gene sequence: CDR1 SGHNT, CDR2 YENEEA. J lost 4 bases, V lost 0 bases, and 6 bases had no gene match. CDR3 size: 15 residues. CDR3 DNA sequence: TGTGCCAGCAGCTTAGATCTGGGGGGGTGGTACGAGCAGTACTTC. It encodes CASSLDLGGWYEQYF.

The chain carries TRBV5-1 and TRBJ2-1, with D unresolved. Germline V gene sequence: CDR1 SGHRS, CDR2 YFSETQ. This CDR3 region has 16 residues. V was trimmed by 0 bases and J by 0 bases, leaving 10 bases between them. The CDR3: CASSLGLLSSYNEQFF. The CDR3 nucleotides are TGCGCCAGCAGCTTGGGACTCTTGAGCTCCTACAATGAGCAGTTCTTC.

The chain carries TRBV5-3 and TRBJ1-4; D possibly corresponds to TRBD1 (6 bases). TRBV5-3 is known as an ORF, though its function is uncertain. Trimming stripped 0 bases from V and 6 bases from J, with 12 bases between. The CDR3 has 15 residues. CDR3 sequence (DNA): TGTGCCAGAAGCTTGGCGGGAGGGGGAGATGAAAAACTGTTTTTT. Encoded protein: CARSLAGGGDEKLFF.

The chain links TRBV19 to TRBJ1-2; 7 bases match TRBD1. V lost 5 bases, J lost 1 base, and 13 bases stayed unmatched. The germline V gene encodes CDR1 LNHDA and CDR2 SQIVND (reference sequence). The CDR3 contains 17 residues. CDR3: CASSSGTDLRLNYGYTF. For the CDR3, the DNA is TGTGCCAGTAGTTCAGGGACAGACCTTAGGCTTAACTATGGCTACACCTTC.

This sequence joins TRBV9 and TRBJ2-5, with TRBD2 matching 8 bases. This CDR3 region has 17 residues. From germline, CDR1 is SGDLS and CDR2 YYNGEE. Trimming cost V 0 bases and J 0 bases; bases outside gene matches: 7. CDR3 in amino acids: CASSVAAGGRYQETQYF. DNA for the CDR3: TGTGCCAGCAGCGTAGCGGCGGGGGGCCGGTACCAAGAGACCCAGTACTTC.